This T cell receptor beta chain originates from a study of blood T cell repertoires in COVID-19. Study context: In each case, the material was cDNA or gDNA derived from T cells, B-cell-depleted T cells, or PBMCs.

This CDR3 is 13 amino acids long. CDR1 SGHRS and CDR2 YFSETQ come from the germline V gene. V lost 2 bases and J lost 5; bases outside the gene matches: 3. As handled by the study authors: Reference gene primer amplification in the assay estimated nucleated cell counts. The protocol was immunoSEQ multiplex PCR, while the TCRdb copy is restricted to in-frame clones and leaves out a portion. For V, J and clone size, that table is used; D and trimming come from the DNA. In the table there are more than 150,000 clones, 80% to 90% of which are singletons. The material sequenced was peripheral blood. The sequence was collected from a man between 60 and 75 years old with acute or convalescent COVID-19. The chain couples TRBV5-1 to TRBJ2-5; 7 bases line up with TRBD2. Written as DNA, the CDR3 is TGCGCCAGCAGCTTTCGTAGCGGGGAGACCCAGTACTTC. Translated: CASSFRSGETQYF. Full variable domain (remainder filled in from reference TRBV5-1 and TRBJ2-5): KAGVTQTPRYLIKTRGQQVTLSCSPISGHRSVSWYQQTPGQGLQFLFEYFSETQRNKGNFPGRFSGRQFSNSRSEMNVSTLELGDSALYLCASSFRSGETQYFGPGTRLLVL.